This T cell receptor (beta chain) was profiled in a study of T cells in Graves' hyperthyroidism and ophthalmopathy. Across the whole study: Initial diagnosis, before any treatment, was when peripheral blood was collected.

Study-level results: Model output signaled ophthalmopathy a median roughly 6.5 months ahead of onset.

Amplified regions were TCR beta CDR3 sequences from RNA transcripts. Primed by the HTBI set, a first-round RT-PCR was run on the TCR CDR3. TCRdb recomputed calls from the multiplex PCR reads with MiXCR, one row per CDR3 protein. The table shows about 500,000 distinct CDR3 sequences, with approximately 16% occurring only once. Among ophthalmopathy patients, the Clinical Activity Score reached at least 3, the NOSPECS grade reached at least 4, and duration remained under 3 months. Diagnoses used clinical symptoms, serum thyroxine and TRAb, thyroid ultrasound and orbital computed tomography. Remarks on this clonotype: The antigen remains unidentified.

V lost 6 bases to trimming and J lost 2 bases, with 13 bases between them. CDR3 length: 14 amino acids. The germline gives CDR1 GTSNPN, CDR2 SVGIG (reference sequence). The sample comprised blood. The TCR comes from a woman in her thirties with Graves' ophthalmopathy. The chain couples TRBV30 to TRBJ2-2; D is ambiguous. This CDR3 reads CACKDLGNTGELFF. The CDR3 DNA sequence: TGTGCCTGCAAGGACCTAGGAAACACCGGGGAGCTGTTTTTT.